This T cell receptor (beta chain) was found in a study of T cell responses to AZD1222 COVID-19 vaccine (TCRdb year 2021). With respect to the entire study: TCR sequencing covered roughly 230 trial participants: 200 to 210 given two doses of AZD1222 and 26 given two doses of MenACWY control vaccine. Trial participants were enrolled by age into 18-55, 56-69 and 70-plus year subgroups, with around 140, 26 and 57 TCR-sequenced participants respectively.

The sample's time point label, decoded: about 28 days (+/-7) after the second vaccine dose. AZD1222 recipients whose second dose came at about 4 weeks and those whose second dose came at about 12 weeks were combined into one group, since spike-specific TCR depth and breadth did not differ between the two schedules. Samples from vaccinated people were obtained from the UK trials COV001 and COV002, which included a single-blind randomized controlled phase 2/3 trial of AZD1222 (ChAdOx1 nCoV-19) in healthy adults. Trial participant PBMC samples were collected at day 0 and day 28 after the second dose for TCRbeta chain sequencing. What the research found in general, with its limitations: Conclusions about previously exposed vaccinees were limited because only 5 or 6 AZD1222 recipients were SARS-CoV-2 seropositive at baseline. In the small 56-69-year group, the increase in depth fell short of significance, most likely because of low power. The whole spike protein was spanned by vaccine-associated CD4 TCRs, and dominant responses were seen in regions 160-218 and 743-854. After two AZD1222 doses, spike-specific TCR breadth and depth were significantly higher than at day 0 and than in MenACWY recipients. Most participants were white British and females outnumbered males, and the authors suggested that clonal diversity may have been underestimated. Epitopes outside the regions mutated in the B.1.351 and B.1.1.7 variants were reportedly recognized by nearly half of the unique spike-specific TCRs. Because no day 14 peak-response samples were available, repertoires were characterized only after the peak T cell response.

The CDR3 regions of human TCRbeta chains were analyzed by immunosequencing. In the paper's pipeline: TCRs in the repertoires were compared against a reference library of SARS-CoV-2-specific TCRs that had been generated with the MIRA antigen-specificity platform. Breadth was defined as the fraction of unique TCRs that were SARS-CoV-2-associated. Depth was defined as the fraction of total T cells that were SARS-CoV-2-associated. Using the MIRA data, each spike-specific TCR was mapped to the spike region that the TCR reacts to and placed in a CD4 or CD8 class. Log10-transformed breadth and depth values were compared by one-way ANOVA with Sidak's multiple comparisons tests. TCRdb took this table from immuneACCESS and kept in-frame rearrangements with V and J called. Such tables lack part of the clones; where checked against another copy, unresolved V genes explain under half of the gap, and the rest is unexplained. Clonal size and the V and J genes are those of that table, whereas D and trimming came from the DNA. Counted in this sample were 70,000 to 95,000 clones; approximately 90% of them appeared once. The ten top clones hold around 8% of the sample.

As to this clone: No cognate antigen has been identified for it. One base away there is no much larger clone; base qualities are not given.

This TCR was recovered from an adult who received the AZD1222 COVID-19 vaccine. Specimen: peripheral blood, collected 28 days after the second AZD1222 dose.

The DNA sequence is given as TGTGCCAGCAGGCCAGGACAGGGGGCCTACGAGCAGTACTTC. Its translation is CASRPGQGAYEQYF. The sequence joins TRBV7-9 to TRBJ2-7, and 10 junctional nucleotides match TRBD1. The germline V gene (reference sequence) specifies SEHNR as CDR1 and FQNEAQ as CDR2. V ends up 6 bases short and J 2 bases short, with an unmatched junction base count of 4. The CDR3 starts with the cysteine, ends with the phenylalanine, and has 14 residues. The read is trimmed to its CDR3 DNA, 42 bases read in frame from base 1.